One T cell receptor beta chain is described in this entry. TCRdb fed the 5' RACE reads into MiXCR, producing one record per CDR3 protein. Among 300,000 to 400,000 distinct CDR3 sequences, around 10% were seen once, and the ten largest hold about 10%. This specimen comes from a study of CD8 T cells in ankylosing spondylitis. With 3 bases removed from V and 1 base from J, the gap between germline ends came to 13 bases. CDR3 size: 15 residues. The germline V gene encodes CDR1 DFQATT and CDR2 SNEGSKA (reference sequence). The rearrangement links TRBV20-1 to TRBJ1-5; no definite D call. Sequencing used blood, either unsorted or a sorted T cell fraction (not recorded which). This receptor was obtained from a female donor with ankylosing spondylitis or in good health (not recorded which). CDR3 protein: CSASPSDFSNQPQHF. The DNA of the CDR3 is TGCAGTGCTAGCCCCTCAGATTTCAGCAATCAGCCCCAGCATTTT.